One T cell receptor beta chain is described in this entry. Antigen: not known. Amplification used 60 Vbeta primers and 13 Jbeta primers. Sequenced by immunoSEQ multiplex PCR; TCRdb stores in-frame clones only, minus some. The sample consists of more than 100,000 clones, around 66% of them appearing once. V was trimmed by 4 bases and J by 4 bases, leaving 13 bases between them. Germline CDR1 and CDR2: SGHDT and YYEEEE. The CDR3 is 14 residues long. This sample stems from a study of cytomegalovirus exposure and HLA in healthy donors. General study findings and limits: A highly shared variant cluster was judged a likely technical artifact. In a later analysis, parvovirus B19, influenza, CMV and Epstein-Barr virus appeared linked to several top co-occurrence clusters. Indistinguishability led to the exclusion of some V segments, TRBV6-2 and TRBV6-3 included.

This receptor was taken from a woman aged 40 to 49 in good health and CMV-seropositive. What was sequenced was PBMCs. The chain links TRBV5-6 to TRBJ2-3; the D gene is possibly TRBD2 (6 bases). This CDR3 is CASSPPSASDTQYF. In nucleotides, the CDR3 is TGTGCCAGCAGCCCGCCTAGCGCCTCAGATACGCAGTATTTT.